This record looks at one TCR beta chain sequence and its context. Antigen unknown. These data are taken from a study of cytomegalovirus exposure and HLA in healthy donors. The V gene end was trimmed by 2 bases and the J gene end by 0 bases; junction bases not matched to a gene: 11. This CDR3 contains 19 residues. It was with 60 Vbeta and 13 Jbeta primers that the PCR ran. The table came from immunoSEQ multiplex PCR; TCRdb's copy has only in-frame clones and leaves some out. The sample records around 110,000 clones, 60% to 80% being singletons. Study-wide results and caveats: The authors considered a cluster of highly shared sequence variants likely to be a sequencing artifact. Roughly even sequencing depth across donors was the assumption behind the presence/absence analyses. Association of fewer than 20,000 TCR beta sequences with HLA alleles was found at 0.05 false discovery rate in a later analysis. Later analysis associated a missense DCLRE1C variant with TCR beta V- and J-gene trimming.

The TCR comes from a man aged 40-49 years in good health and CMV-seronegative. V is TRBV23-1 and J is TRBJ2-2; 8 bases are a match to TRBD2. TRBV23-1 is flagged as an ORF with uncertain function. Input material: PBMCs. The CDR3 DNA follows: TGCGCCAGCAGTCAAGGGACTAGAGCCCGCGCCGCGAACACCGGGGAGCTGTTTTTT. Translated: CASSQGTRARAANTGELFF.